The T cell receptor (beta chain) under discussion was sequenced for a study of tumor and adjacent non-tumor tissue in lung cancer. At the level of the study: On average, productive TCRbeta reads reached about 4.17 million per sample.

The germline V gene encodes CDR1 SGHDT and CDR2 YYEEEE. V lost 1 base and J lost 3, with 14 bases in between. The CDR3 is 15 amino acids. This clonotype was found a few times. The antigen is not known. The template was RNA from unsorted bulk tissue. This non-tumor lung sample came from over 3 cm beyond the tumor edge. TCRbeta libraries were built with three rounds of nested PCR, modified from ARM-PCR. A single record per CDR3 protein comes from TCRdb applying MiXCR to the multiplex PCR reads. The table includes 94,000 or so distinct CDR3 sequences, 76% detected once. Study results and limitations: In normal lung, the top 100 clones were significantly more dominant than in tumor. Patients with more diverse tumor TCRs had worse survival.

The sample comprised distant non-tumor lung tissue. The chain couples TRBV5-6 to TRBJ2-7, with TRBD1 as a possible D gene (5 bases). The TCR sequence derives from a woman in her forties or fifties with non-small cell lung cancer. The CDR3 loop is CASSLHGALFYEQYF. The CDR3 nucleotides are TGTGCCAGCAGCTTGCATGGGGCCTTATTCTACGAGCAGTACTTC.